These 19 T cell receptor beta chains came from one sample sequenced in a study of untreated major depressive disorder. The assay was immunoSEQ multiplex PCR, and TCRdb's table has in-frame clones only and misses some. Among tens of thousands of clones, over 80% were seen once, and the ten largest hold 0.25% to 0.35%. What was sequenced was CD4+ T cells from PBMCs. The source of these receptors is a man aged 25-40 years in good health.

V gene TRBV6-5 combines with J gene TRBJ2-5; no definite D call. Looked up from germline, CDR1 is MNHEY and CDR2 is SVGAGI. The V and J ends lost 7 bases and 0 bases respectively, with 9 bases between them. The CDR3 runs 13 residues. The CDR3 loop is CASTPVYQETQYF. In nucleotides, the CDR3 is TGTGCCAGCACCCCAGTGTACCAAGAGACCCAGTACTTC.

J is TRBJ1-5 and V is TRBV29-1, with D unresolved. V gave up 1 base and J gave up 10 bases, with 17 bases separating them. The germline V gene has CDR1 SQVTM and CDR2 ANQGSEA. This CDR3 comprises 14 residues. CDR3 bases: TGCAGCGTTGAAGGCGAGGGAGGGCTAGGTCCCCAGCATTTT. It specifies CSVEGEGGLGPQHF. The full variable domain, in which reference TRBV29-1 and TRBJ1-5 provide the parts outside the CDR3, is SAVISQKPSRDICQRGTSLTIQCQVDSQVTMMFWYRQQPGQSLTLIATANQGSEATYESGFVIDKFPISRPNLTFSTLTVSNMSPEDSSIYLCSVEGEGGLGPQHFGDGTRLSIL.

The chain combines TRBV10-3 with TRBJ2-7, with D maybe TRBD2 (6 bases). The germline V and J ends were trimmed by 4 bases and 0 bases, with 16 bases remaining between them. Germline V lookup: CDR1 ENHRY, CDR2 SYGVKD. This CDR3 comprises 16 residues. Here the CDR3 DNA reads TGTGCCATCAGTGGTAGGGCGGGACGGACCTCCTACGAGCAGTACTTC. Protein product: CAISGRAGRTSYEQYF.

The V call is TRBV27, the J call TRBJ1-5; no clear D gene. The germline V and J ends were trimmed by 1 base and 1 base, with 11 bases remaining between them. CDR1 and CDR2 (germline): MNHEY, SMNVEV (reference sequence). The CDR3 covers 16 residues. The CDR3 region has the DNA TGTGCCAGCAGTTTATGGGGAGGCAGCAGCAATCAGCCCCAGCATTTT. It is translated as CASSLWGGSSNQPQHF.

This chain connects TRBV4-1 to TRBJ1-4, with 7 bases fitting TRBD1. CDR1 is MGHRA, CDR2 YSYEKL, per germline. The CDR3 totals 13 residues. Trimming cost V 4 bases and J 8 bases; bases outside gene matches: 4. This CDR3 is CASSPYRGEKLFF. DNA for the CDR3: TGCGCCAGCAGCCCGTACAGGGGCGAAAAACTGTTTTTT.

J is TRBJ1-1 and V is TRBV10-3; no clear D. This CDR3 is 14 amino acids long. Trimming left V 4 bases short and J 4 bases short, with 13 bases between. Germline CDR1 and CDR2: ENHRY and SYGVKD. The CDR3 loop is CAISGIAGSTEAFF. For the CDR3, the DNA is TGTGCCATCAGTGGGATTGCGGGGAGCACTGAAGCTTTCTTT.

The chain links TRBV18 to TRBJ1-1; tentative D call: TRBD1 (5 bases). The V gene lost 3 bases and the J gene lost 3 bases, with 14 bases spanning the gap. This CDR3 is 15 amino acids long. The V gene's germline CDR1 is KGHSH and CDR2 LQKENI. DNA of the CDR3: TGTGCCAGCTCACCCTGGACACAACGGCACACTGAAGCTTTCTTT. Protein sequence: CASSPWTQRHTEAFF.

Turning to this clone: Compared with germline, one end of the junction differs, possibly owing to a read error. DNA for the CDR3: TGCGCCAGCAGCCAGGGTCCGGGACAACGCTTC. Amino acid sequence: CASSQGPGQRF. V gene TRBV4-1 combines with J gene TRBJ1-2, with D maybe TRBD1 (6 bases). Germline assignment: CDR1 MGHRA and CDR2 YSYEKL. The CDR3 sequence is 11 residues long.

J is TRBJ2-7 and V is TRBV5-1, with TRBD1 matching 9 bases. The CDR3 runs 14 residues. V shed 4 bases, J shed 1 base, and the junction held 3 bases outside the gene matches. The germline gives CDR1 SGHRS, CDR2 YFSETQ. CDR3 sequence: CASSRDRDSYEQYF. CDR3 in DNA: TGCGCCAGCAGCCGGGACAGGGATTCCTACGAGCAGTACTTC.

This clone came up once. The chain has TRBV5-1 and TRBJ1-4; D is unclear. Trimming removed 0 bases at V and 3 bases at J, with 12 bases between. This CDR3 spans 16 amino acids. Germline V gives CDR1 SGHRS, CDR2 YFSETQ. CDR3 sequence (DNA): TGCGCCAGCAGCTTGGTTCCCGGGTCGCCTAATGAAAAACTGTTTTTT. Its translation: CASSLVPGSPNEKLFF.

The CDR3 here is CASSEQPLETGELFF. The DNA of the CDR3 is TGTGCCAGCAGTGAACAACCCCTAGAGACCGGGGAGCTGTTTTTT. This chain connects TRBV2 to TRBJ2-2; D gene unclear. CDR3 length: 15 residues. Germline V lookup: CDR1 SNHLY, CDR2 FYNNEI. Trimming shortened V by 2 bases and J by 5 bases, and 12 bases separated the two germline ends.

This clone has only one observation. V usage is TRBV7-2 and J usage is TRBJ2-7; D not resolved. The germline CDR1 and CDR2 sequences are SGHTA and FQGNSA. V lost 3 bases to trimming and J lost 0 bases, with 9 bases between them. This CDR3 contains 14 residues. The CDR3 region has the DNA TGTGCCAGCAGCTTGGACCGGAGCTCCTACGAGCAGTACTTC. Translating gives CASSLDRSSYEQYF.

The chain carries TRBV9 and TRBJ2-3, with 8 bases identical to TRBD2. The CDR3 loop spans 14 amino acids. V lost 4 bases to trimming and J lost 5 bases; unmatched junction nucleotides: 6. The germline CDR1 and CDR2 sequences are SGDLS and YYNGEE. CDR3 residues: CASSQGLVRDTQYF. The DNA for the CDR3 is TGTGCCAGCAGCCAGGGACTAGTAAGAGATACGCAGTATTTT.

V is TRBV5-1 and J is TRBJ1-1; 7 bases align to TRBD1. V was pared by 4 bases and J by 1 base, with 7 bases of the junction left unmatched. The CDR3 sequence is 15 residues long. Germline V gene sequence: CDR1 SGHRS, CDR2 YFSETQ. DNA of the CDR3: TGCGCCAGCAGCCCGTCTACAGGGGCGAACACTGAAGCTTTCTTT. Its protein is CASSPSTGANTEAFF.

V gene TRBV29-1 combines with J gene TRBJ1-1; a possible D gene is TRBD1 (6 bases). The CDR3 has 13 residues. V dropped 6 bases and J dropped 0 bases, with 11 bases sitting between them. Germline V gives CDR1 SQVTM, CDR2 ANQGSEA. The CDR3 is CSVRGHLNTEAFF. DNA for the CDR3: TGCAGCGTCCGGGGACACCTGAACACTGAAGCTTTCTTT.

The chain uses TRBV6-5 and TRBJ2-7; D is unclear. Germline V gene sequence: CDR1 MNHEY, CDR2 SVGAGI. The CDR3 runs to 16 residues. V was cut by 0 bases and J by 0 bases, with 12 bases left in between. The CDR3 DNA reads as TGTGCCAGCAGTTACTCTCGCCAGGCGAGCTCCTACGAGCAGTACTTC. Its protein is CASSYSRQASSYEQYF.

This clone was detected once. The chain carries TRBV7-2 and TRBJ1-2; 11 positions match TRBD1. Germline CDR1 reads SGHTA; CDR2 reads FQGNSA. The CDR3 spans 14 residues. After removal of 5 bases from V and 5 bases from J, the junction contained 4 bases not matched to a gene. The CDR3 protein is CASSPGQGAYGYTF. In DNA, the CDR3 is TGTGCCAGCAGCCCCGGACAGGGGGCGTATGGCTACACCTTC.

V and J are TRBV6-5 and TRBJ2-4, with 7 bases lining up with TRBD2. J lost 8 bases, V lost 2 bases, and 6 bases had no gene match. The CDR3 extends over 14 amino acids. CDR1 is MNHEY and CDR2 is SVGAGI in the germline V gene. The CDR3 sequence is CASSYGAREDIQYF. The CDR3 DNA reads as TGTGCCAGCAGTTACGGGGCACGGGAGGACATTCAGTACTTC.

This clone is a singleton in its sample. The rearrangement uses TRBV4-2 and TRBJ2-1; 8 nucleotides line up with TRBD2. The CDR3 has 16 amino acids. The junction had 11 bases not matched to a gene; V was cut back by 5 bases and J by 5 bases. CDR1 is LGHNA, CDR2 YNFKEQ, per germline. The CDR3 sequence: CASSETSPGGDNEQFF. The CDR3 DNA reads TGTGCCAGCAGCGAAACTAGCCCGGGAGGGGACAATGAGCAGTTCTTC.